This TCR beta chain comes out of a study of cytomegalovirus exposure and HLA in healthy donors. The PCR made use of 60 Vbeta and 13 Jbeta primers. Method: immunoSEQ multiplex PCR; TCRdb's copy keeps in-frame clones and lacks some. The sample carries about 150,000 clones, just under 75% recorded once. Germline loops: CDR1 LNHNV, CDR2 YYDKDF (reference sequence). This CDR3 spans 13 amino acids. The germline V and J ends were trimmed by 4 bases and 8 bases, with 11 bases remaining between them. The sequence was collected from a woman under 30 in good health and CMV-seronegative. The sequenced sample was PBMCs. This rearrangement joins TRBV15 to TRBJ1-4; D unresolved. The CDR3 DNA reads TGTGCCACCAGCACGGGTTCACGGGAAAAACTGTTTTTT. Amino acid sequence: CATSTGSREKLFF. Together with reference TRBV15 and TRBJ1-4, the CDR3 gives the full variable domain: DAMVIQNPRYQVTQFGKPVTLSCSQTLNHNVMYWYQQKSSQAPKLLFHYYDKDFNNEADTPDNFQSRRPNTSFCFLDIRSPGLGDTAMYLCATSTGSREKLFFGSGTQLSVL.